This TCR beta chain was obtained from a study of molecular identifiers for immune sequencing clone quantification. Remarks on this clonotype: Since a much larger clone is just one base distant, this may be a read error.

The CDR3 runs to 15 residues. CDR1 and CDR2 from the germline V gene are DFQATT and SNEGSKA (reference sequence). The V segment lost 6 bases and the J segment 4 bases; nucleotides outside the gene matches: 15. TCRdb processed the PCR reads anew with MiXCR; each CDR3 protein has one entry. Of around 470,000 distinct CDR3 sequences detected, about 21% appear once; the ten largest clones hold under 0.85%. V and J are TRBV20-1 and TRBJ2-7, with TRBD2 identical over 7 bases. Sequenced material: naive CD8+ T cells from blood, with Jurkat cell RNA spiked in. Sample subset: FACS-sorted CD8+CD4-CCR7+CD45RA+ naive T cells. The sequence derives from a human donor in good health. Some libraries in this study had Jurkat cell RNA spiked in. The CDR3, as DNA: TGCAGTGCCAAACTTCCTTGCGGGAGAGAATACGAGCAGTACTTC. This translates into CSAKLPCGREYEQYF.